This T cell receptor beta chain was sequenced in a study of response to subunit inactivated influenza vaccine. CDR1 is MDHEN and CDR2 is SYDVKM in the germline V gene. Trimming removed 6 bases from V and 3 bases from J; junction bases left unmatched: 4. The CDR3 has 13 residues. TCRdb recomputed calls from the RT-PCR reads with MiXCR, one row per CDR3 protein. The profile shows about 540,000 distinct CDR3 sequences, 20% to 25% of them singletons. The same data also went into a second study, on T cells expressing NK-cell markers. From that study: As the method of synthesis, 5'RACE template switching with UMIs yielded TCR beta cDNA.

The chain employs TRBV28 and TRBJ2-7; 8 bases are a match to TRBD1. Sequencing used CD4+ T cells sorted from PBMCs, obtained 11 to 12 days after vaccination. This clonotype originated in a man aged 50 to 60 who received an inactivated influenza vaccine. The CDR3 DNA follows: TGTGCCAGCAGAGGGACAGGTTTCTACGAGCAGTACTTC. This translates into CASRGTGFYEQYF.